These 17 T cell receptor beta chains originate from one sample sequenced in a study of cytomegalovirus exposure and HLA in healthy donors. The PCR contained 60 Vbeta and 13 Jbeta primers. Assay: immunoSEQ multiplex PCR; the TCRdb copy retains only in-frame clones and omits some. The top ten clones hold approximately 2% of a sample with approximately 300,000 clones, roughly 81% of them seen once. What was sequenced was PBMCs. The receptors originated from a woman between 40 and 50 years old in good health and CMV-seropositive.

This clone was counted between two and nine times. V and J are TRBV6-5 and TRBJ2-7, with TRBD2 matching over 11 bases. CDR3 length equals 15 residues. Trimming at V came to 10 bases and at J to 0 bases, leaving 8 bases not matched to a gene. In germline, CDR1 is MNHEY, CDR2 SVGAGI. CDR3: CATQGLAVSSYEQYF. The CDR3 coding sequence is TGTGCCACCCAGGGACTAGCGGTGAGCTCCTACGAGCAGTACTTC.

The V call is TRBV7-3, the J call TRBJ2-4; 9 bases map to TRBD1. The V gene's germline CDR1 is SGHTA and CDR2 FQGTGA. The junction had 4 bases not matched to a gene; V was cut back by 6 bases and J by 4 bases. CDR3 length: 14 amino acids. Written as DNA, the CDR3 is TGTGCCAGCAGTACCGGGACAGGGAAAAACATTCAGTACTTC. Translated, it gives CASSTGTGKNIQYF.

The chain couples TRBV29-1 to TRBJ2-7; TRBD1 aligns across 7 bases. Germline V CDR1 and CDR2: SQVTM, ANQGSEA. V shed 7 bases and J 0 bases; nucleotides not matched to a gene: 3. The CDR3 is made up of 12 amino acids. The CDR3 region is CSAGTVSYEQYF. The CDR3, as DNA: TGCAGCGCTGGGACAGTCTCCTACGAGCAGTACTTC.

The V and J genes are TRBV27 and TRBJ1-1, with D tentatively TRBD1 (6 bases). Trimming removed 5 bases at V and 5 bases at J, with 15 bases between. Germline V gene lookup returns CDR1 MNHEY and CDR2 SMNVEV (reference sequence). CDR3 length equals 14 residues. CDR3 DNA: TGTGCCAGCAGTGGCTGGACAGACAGGACTGAAGCTTTCTTT. It is translated as CASSGWTDRTEAFF.

The genes are TRBV6-5 and TRBJ2-7; 9 bases agree with TRBD2. With 0 bases clipped from V and 4 bases from J, the junction kept 4 bases outside the gene matches. CDR1 is MNHEY, CDR2 SVGAGI, per germline. CDR3 size: 15 residues. For the CDR3, the DNA is TGTGCCAGCAGTTACTCAGAGACTAGCGGTTACGAGCAGTACTTC. Protein: CASSYSETSGYEQYF.

The chain employs TRBV18 and TRBJ1-2; the match to TRBD1 covers 7 bases. The trim removed 6 bases at V and 2 bases at J, leaving 9 bases unmatched. The CDR3 contains 15 residues. Germline V gives CDR1 KGHSH, CDR2 LQKENI. CDR3 bases: TGTGCCAGCTCGCCCGACCTGACAGGGAACTATGGCTACACCTTC. It encodes CASSPDLTGNYGYTF.

CDR3 in amino acids: CATSSNRGKGKTQYF. CDR3 DNA: TGTGCCACCAGCAGTAACCGGGGGAAGGGAAAGACCCAGTACTTC. This chain uses TRBV15 with TRBJ2-5, with a weak D call TRBD2 (6 bases). Germline loops: CDR1 LNHNV, CDR2 YYDKDF (reference sequence). V shed 3 bases and J shed 6 bases, with 17 bases lying between them. The CDR3 consists of 15 residues.

The chain combines TRBV7-9 with TRBJ1-6; TRBD1 matches at 9 bases. There are 15 residues in the CDR3. The V gene end was trimmed by 7 bases and the J gene end by 9 bases; junction bases not matched to a gene: 10. Germline assignment: CDR1 SEHNR and CDR2 FQNEAQ (reference sequence). The CDR3 sequence: CASNQTGGSSSPLHF. Here the CDR3 DNA reads TGTGCCAGCAACCAGACAGGGGGTTCGAGTTCACCCCTCCACTTT.

This clone was counted only a few times. The V and J genes are TRBV5-1 and TRBJ2-6, with D perhaps matching TRBD1 (6 bases). The germline CDR1 and CDR2 sequences are SGHRS and YFSETQ. V was shortened by 2 bases and J by 0 bases, with 15 bases between the two germline ends. The CDR3 loop spans 18 amino acids. The CDR3 here is CASSLLLRTASGANVLTF. In DNA, the CDR3 is TGCGCCAGCAGCTTACTCCTAAGGACAGCCTCTGGGGCCAACGTCCTGACTTTC.

The chain joins TRBV5-4 to TRBJ2-5, with D possibly being TRBD2 (5 bases). V gave up 1 base and J gave up 3 bases, with 13 bases separating them. This CDR3 is 15 amino acids long. Germline loops: CDR1 SGHNT, CDR2 YYREEE (reference sequence). The CDR3 DNA follows: TGTGCCAGCAGCTTGACCCGACTCGGGAAAGAGACCCAGTACTTC. Translating gives CASSLTRLGKETQYF. The full variable domain, rest sourced from reference TRBV5-4 and TRBJ2-5, is ETGVTQSPTHLIKTRGQQVTLRCSSQSGHNTVSWYQQALGQGPQFIFQYYREEENGRGNFPPRFSGLQFPNYSSELNVNALELDDSALYLCASSLTRLGKETQYFGPGTRLLVL.

The chain has TRBV7-3 and TRBJ2-2; 14 bases match TRBD2. The CDR3 extends over 17 amino acids. Per the germline V gene, CDR1 is SGHTA and CDR2 is FQGTGA. Trimming cost V 4 bases and J 2 bases; bases outside gene matches: 3. The DNA of the CDR3 is TGTGCCAGCAGCTCAGGACTAGCGGGAGGCAACACCGGGGAGCTGTTTTTT. It specifies CASSSGLAGGNTGELFF.

This chain links TRBV10-3 with TRBJ1-5; 9 nucleotides match TRBD1. This CDR3 spans 13 amino acids. The J segment lost 7 bases and the V segment lost 7 bases, leaving 5 bases of the junction unmatched. Germline CDR1 reads ENHRY; CDR2 reads SYGVKD. The CDR3 region is CAITMGQGQPQHF. For the CDR3, the DNA is TGTGCCATCACCATGGGACAGGGACAGCCCCAGCATTTT.

The chain uses TRBV28 and TRBJ2-5, with 7 bases identical to TRBD1. This CDR3 is 17 amino acids long. Germline V CDR1 and CDR2: MDHEN, SYDVKM. Unmatched junction bases numbered 15, after V lost 6 bases and J lost 2 bases. DNA of the CDR3: TGTGCCAGCAGGCAAAGAAATTACAGGGGAGAACAAGAGACCCAGTACTTC. Translating it yields CASRQRNYRGEQETQYF.

The chain employs TRBV6-4 and TRBJ2-3; TRBD2 aligns across 10 bases. J gave up 2 bases and V 5 bases, and 1 base lay outside the gene matches. The germline CDR1 and CDR2 sequences are MRHNA and SNTAGT. The CDR3 is 14 amino acids. The CDR3 DNA sequence: TGTGCCAGCAGTAGCGGGAGGGCCACAGATACGCAGTATTTT. It specifies CASSSGRATDTQYF.

J is TRBJ2-3 and V is TRBV5-1, with unresolved D. The germline V gene has CDR1 SGHRS and CDR2 YFSETQ. CDR3 length equals 12 residues. Trimming removed 3 bases from V and 6 bases from J, with 8 bases in between. As DNA, the CDR3 is TGCGCCAGCAGCTCCCCCGGGGATACGCAGTATTTT. It yields the protein CASSSPGDTQYF. Drawing the rest from reference TRBV5-1 and TRBJ2-3, the complete variable domain is KAGVTQTPRYLIKTRGQQVTLSCSPISGHRSVSWYQQTPGQGLQFLFEYFSETQRNKGNFPGRFSGRQFSNSRSEMNVSTLELGDSALYLCASSSPGDTQYFGPGTRLTVL.

The chain joins TRBV28 to TRBJ2-7; 10 positions agree with TRBD2. Germline V gives CDR1 MDHEN, CDR2 SYDVKM. This CDR3 has 15 residues. With V trimmed by 6 bases and J by 3 bases, 8 bases remained unmatched. CDR3 DNA: TGTGCCAGCAGGCCCGGACTAGCGGAGCACTACGAGCAGTACTTC. It specifies CASRPGLAEHYEQYF.

A few counts support this clone. CDR3 protein: CASGSSGEGLGELFF. CDR3 bases: TGTGCTAGTGGTTCTAGCGGGGAGGGCCTTGGGGAGCTGTTTTTT. V and J are TRBV12-5 and TRBJ2-2; TRBD2 matches at 9 bases. V shed 4 bases and J 8 bases; nucleotides not matched to a gene: 8. Germline-derived CDR1 and CDR2 are LGHNT and FRNRAP. This CDR3 spans 15 amino acids.